Listed below are T cell receptor beta chains from one sample, sequenced in a study of ipilimumab plus nivolumab after autologous stem cell transplantation. Assay used: immunoSEQ multiplex PCR; TCRdb lists only in-frame clones, some missing. The profile shows under 25,000 clones, about four fifths of them singletons. Sequencing used PBMCs, obtained in a trial of ipilimumab plus nivolumab as post-transplant consolidation. These receptor sequences come from a male donor with diffuse large B-cell lymphoma. Each CDR3 is given with its conserved first and last residue. Each record gives: J gene, V gene, D gene, clone size, CDR3 protein, CDR3 DNA. D genes are given only for firm matches. Rows may omit the clone size; those that give it use once, few, many or a size class.

TRBJ1-2	TRBV5-1	.	.	CASSPETQYGYTF	TGCGCCAGCAGCCCAGAAACACAGTATGGCTACACCTTC
TRBJ1-2	TRBV5-6	.	once	CASSLLVSIYGYTF	TGTGCCAGCAGCTTGTTAGTGTCAATTTATGGCTACACCTTC
TRBJ2-3	TRBV7-2	.	.	CASSFDNTDTQYF	TGTGCCAGCAGCTTCGACAATACCGATACGCAGTATTTT
TRBJ1-6	TRBV25-1	.	few	CASSTPYSPLHF	TGTGCCAGCAGTACCCCTTATTCACCCCTCCACTTT
TRBJ1-3	TRBV6-5	.	.	CASSQESTGNTIYF	TGTGCCAGCAGTCAGGAATCCACTGGAAACACCATATATTTT
TRBJ2-5	TRBV30	.	once	CAWSSGRETQYF	TGTGCCTGGAGTTCGGGCCGGGAGACCCAGTACTTC
TRBJ2-3	TRBV19	TRBD2	.	CASRTSGGTDTQYF	TGTGCCAGTAGGACTAGCGGGGGCACAGATACGCAGTATTTT
TRBJ1-2	TRBV5-5	TRBD1	few	CASSPPQRQGNYGYTF	TGTGCCAGCAGCCCCCCCCAAAGACAGGGAAACTATGGCTACACCTTC
TRBJ1-3	TRBV5-6	.	.	CASSSVAPWENTIYF	TGTGCCAGCAGCTCCGTCGCCCCCTGGGAAAACACCATATATTTT
TRBJ2-5	TRBV5-4	.	few	CASSVGDQETQYF	TGTGCCAGCAGCGTAGGGGACCAAGAGACCCAGTACTTC
TRBJ2-7	TRBV5-1	TRBD2	few	CASSFGGTTEQYF	TGCGCCAGCAGCTTTGGCGGGACTACCGAGCAGTACTTC
TRBJ2-5	TRBV5-4	.	.	CAWTEGTQYF	TGTGCCTGGACAGAGGGGACCCAGTACTTC
TRBJ2-3	TRBV7-2	TRBD2	.	CASSPPWYGGVTDTQYF	TGTGCCAGCAGCCCACCGTGGTACGGGGGGGTCACAGATACGCAGTATTTT
TRBJ2-1	TRBV6-6	.	.	CASSYSRVYNEQFF	TGTGCCAGCAGTTACTCGCGGGTCTACAATGAGCAGTTCTTC
TRBJ1-2	TRBV19	.	.	CASNGGLSSYGYTF	TGTGCCAGTAACGGGGGACTGTCGAGCTATGGCTACACCTTC
TRBJ2-7	TRBV6-6	TRBD1	.	CASSPGRGYSYEQYF	TGTGCCAGCAGCCCCGGCAGGGGGTACTCCTACGAGCAGTACTTC
TRBJ1-3	TRBV5-6	TRBD1	.	CASSTTGSGNTIYF	TGTGCCAGCAGCACGACAGGGAGTGGGAACACCATATATTTT
TRBJ1-1	TRBV6-6	.	.	CASSYAPEGAGTEAFF	TGTGCCAGCAGTTACGCCCCCGAGGGCGCGGGCACTGAAGCTTTCTTT
TRBJ2-1	TRBV6-5	.	.	CASSLHPKHEQFF	TGTGCCAGCAGTCTCCACCCCAAACATGAGCAGTTCTTC
TRBJ1-5	TRBV19	.	medium-sized	CASETLGPVANQPQHF	TGTGCCAGTGAAACCCTGGGTCCGGTTGCCAATCAGCCCCAGCATTTT
TRBJ2-6	TRBV5-1	.	.	CASSFIGASGANVLTF	TGCGCCAGCAGCTTTATCGGGGCCTCTGGGGCCAACGTCCTGACTTTC
TRBJ2-3	TRBV5-1	.	.	CASSDQGTDTQYF	TGCGCCAGCAGCGACCAGGGGACAGATACGCAGTATTTT
TRBJ2-7	TRBV6-6	.	few	CASSYSRGDEQYF	TGTGCCAGCAGTTACTCAAGGGGGGACGAGCAGTACTTC
TRBJ1-1	TRBV4-2	.	.	CASSQDLGGTEAFF	TGTGCCAGCAGCCAAGATCTTGGGGGCACTGAAGCTTTCTTT
TRBJ2-1	TRBV27	TRBD2	.	CASSSEHGTSRYNEQFF	TGTGCCAGCAGTTCCGAGCACGGGACTAGCAGGTACAATGAGCAGTTCTTC
TRBJ1-2	TRBV4-2	TRBD1	once	CASTGTGKFPPNYGYTF	TGTGCCAGCACCGGGACAGGTAAATTTCCTCCTAACTATGGCTACACCTTC
TRBJ2-5	TRBV2	TRBD2	.	CARTSGGTQETQYF	TGTGCCAGAACTAGCGGGGGAACCCAAGAGACCCAGTACTTC
TRBJ1-1	TRBV5-1	TRBD1	.	CASSPKIRGQVANTEAFF	TGCGCCAGCAGCCCTAAGATACGGGGACAGGTAGCGAACACTGAAGCTTTCTTT
TRBJ2-5	TRBV12-5	.	.	CASGLEPRVETQYF	TGTGCTAGTGGTTTGGAGCCCAGGGTCGAGACCCAGTACTTC
TRBJ2-7	TRBV4-1	TRBD1	.	CASSLTPGQGASEQYF	TGCGCCAGCAGCCTAACTCCGGGACAGGGGGCGTCCGAGCAGTACTTC
TRBJ1-4	TRBV7-9	.	.	CASSLERATNEKLFF	TGTGCCAGCAGCTTAGAACGCGCAACTAATGAAAAACTGTTTTTT
TRBJ1-1	TRBV19	TRBD1	.	CASYNRGLVTEAFF	TGTGCCAGTTACAACAGGGGGCTGGTCACTGAAGCTTTCTTT
TRBJ2-5	TRBV5-1	TRBD2	.	CASAPPTGGRETQYF	TGCGCCAGCGCCCCTCCAACGGGGGGGCGAGAGACCCAGTACTTC
TRBJ1-1	TRBV6-1	.	.	CASSVQERPAFF	TGTGCCAGCAGTGTCCAGGAGCGCCCAGCTTTCTTT
TRBJ1-4	TRBV9	.	.	CASSFQGETNEKLFF	TGTGCCAGCAGCTTTCAAGGGGAGACTAATGAAAAACTGTTTTTT
TRBJ2-3	TRBV5-1	TRBD2	few	CASSFGGRGVLDTQYF	TGCGCCAGCAGCTTCGGCGGGCGGGGGGTCTTGGATACGCAGTATTTT
TRBJ2-7	TRBV5-6	.	.	CASSFRLPSYEQYF	TGTGCCAGCAGCTTCCGGCTCCCGTCCTACGAGCAGTACTTC
TRBJ1-1	TRBV30	.	.	CAWKTGIEAFF	TGTGCCTGGAAGACAGGAATTGAAGCTTTCTTT